This T cell receptor (beta chain) is drawn from a study of blood T cell repertoires in COVID-19 (dated by TCRdb to 2020 to 2021). Notes on the research overall: Samples covering the acute and convalescent phases of COVID-19 were provided by collaborators in the United States, Italy and Spain. The repertoires were released in a freely available public database intended as a resource for research on the immune response to SARS-CoV-2. The material from the prospective study consisted of cDNA or gDNA derived from T cells, B-cell-depleted T cells, or PBMCs. Subjects who had been exposed to COVID-19, were actively infected with it, or had recovered from it provided the deeply sampled blood TCRbeta repertoires that made up the dataset. Where HLA class I and class II types were available, the types were taken from metadata supplied by the sample provider, not from assay-based typing. Samples were obtained from the ongoing ImmuneRACE study (first 160 participants) and from over a thousand subjects provided by 6 global collaborators. The sample metadata nearly always contained a de-identified subject ID, COVID-19 status, age in years and sex. Summary of the overall study and its limitations: How much clinical and demographic metadata was included differed by source and by participant, and the metadata was provided uncurated.

CDR1 and CDR2, looked up from the germline V gene, are KGHSH and LQKENI. The CDR3 spans 13 residues, from the cysteine through the phenylalanine. Only the CDR3 part of the read is kept: 39 bases, read in frame from the first base. Trimming at the junction amounts to 2 bases on V and 8 bases on J, and the germline ends lie 12 bases apart. Collaborating institutions collected whole blood in K2EDTA tubes following their own protocols. Collaborator samples were shipped for TCRbeta analysis as frozen whole blood, isolated PBMCs, or DNA extracted from either sample type. TCRbeta CDR3 regions were amplified from genomic DNA by means of the immunoSEQ Assay, a bias-controlled multiplex PCR. Regarding the original processing steps: The number of nucleated cells in each sample was estimated from the amplification of reference gene primers within the assay. Sequence reads were collapsed and filtered to measure the absolute abundance of every unique TCRbeta CDR3 rearrangement. For each sample, productive Simpson clonality was calculated as the square root of Simpson's diversity index across productive rearrangements. Not all clones reach the TCRdb copy of this immuneACCESS table, which keeps in-frame sequences only. Checked studies attribute under half of the gap to unresolved V genes and leave the rest unexplained. V, J and clone size are taken as reported in that table, and D and trimming were inferred from the DNA itself. The sample profile shows tens of thousands of clones; about nine tenths of them were found once. Approximately 28% of the sample comes from the top ten.

As concerns this clone: What antigen it recognizes has not been identified. Per-base qualities were not stored, and no clone one base away is much larger.

The clonotype was recovered from a woman aged 80 or over with active or convalescent COVID-19. The material sequenced was peripheral blood. The rearranged chain carries TRBV18 and TRBJ1-2, with no confidently assigned D gene. The bases read TGTGCCAGCTCACCAGGGCAGGTTCAAGGCTACACCTTC. This is translated as CASSPGQVQGYTF.